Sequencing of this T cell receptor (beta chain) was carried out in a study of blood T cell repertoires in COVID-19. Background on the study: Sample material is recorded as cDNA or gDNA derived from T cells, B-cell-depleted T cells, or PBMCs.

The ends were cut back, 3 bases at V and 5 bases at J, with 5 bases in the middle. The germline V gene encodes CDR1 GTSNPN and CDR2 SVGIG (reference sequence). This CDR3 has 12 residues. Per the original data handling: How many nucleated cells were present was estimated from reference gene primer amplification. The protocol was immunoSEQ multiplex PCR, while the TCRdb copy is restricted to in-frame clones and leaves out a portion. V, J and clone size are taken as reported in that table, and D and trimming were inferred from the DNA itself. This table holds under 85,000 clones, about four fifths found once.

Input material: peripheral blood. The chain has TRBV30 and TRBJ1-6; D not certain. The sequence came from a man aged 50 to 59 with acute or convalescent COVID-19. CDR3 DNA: TGTGCCTGGAGGCAGGATAATTCACCCCTCCACTTT. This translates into CAWRQDNSPLHF.